Listed below are T cell receptor beta chains from one sample, sequenced in a study of T cells in Graves' hyperthyroidism and ophthalmopathy. TCRdb analysed the multiplex PCR reads with MiXCR anew, one entry per CDR3 protein. The profile shows 650,000 to 800,000 distinct CDR3 sequences, 45% of them singletons. The sequenced sample was peripheral blood or thyroid tissue (not recorded which). Receptors were obtained from an adult man with Graves' disease, either hyperthyroidism or ophthalmopathy (not recorded which). CDR3s include the opening cysteine and the closing phenylalanine or tryptophan. Fields, in order: J gene, V gene, CDR3 protein.

TRBJ2-7 TRBV10-3 CAIRPGTGSYEQYF
TRBJ1-6 TRBV25-1 CASSAIFTESPSPLHF
TRBJ1-1 TRBV24-1 CATSEAGQGAHTEAFF
TRBJ2-5 TRBV20-1 CSAERRETQYF
TRBJ2-7 TRBV7-2 CASSVEGQSYEQYF
TRBJ2-5 TRBV7-9 CASSPPGLTLGETQYF
TRBJ1-4 TRBV2 CASSLRAQNEKLFF
TRBJ2-5 TRBV5-5 CASSLVAGDQETQYF
TRBJ1-1 TRBV9 CASSEWTGPNTEAFF
TRBJ2-5 TRBV6-5 CASRPTSPAATQYF
TRBJ1-6 TRBV7-9 CASSSPEVPERGALHF
TRBJ1-2 TRBV7-6 CASSQAVPQNYGYTF
TRBJ1-1 TRBV2 CASNGQIGTEAFF
TRBJ1-2 TRBV29-1 CSVTGQTNYGYTF
TRBJ2-7 TRBV19 CASSMRVGAGGEQYF
TRBJ1-6 TRBV20-1 CSAGDHEFSPLHF
TRBJ2-5 TRBV10-3 CAIRAGTGTQYF
TRBJ2-7 TRBV7-9 CASSFRQASPSYEQYF
TRBJ1-5 TRBV2 CASAGGAGNQPQHF
TRBJ1-1 TRBV7-9 CASSSHSGTEEAFF
TRBJ1-1 TRBV7-9 CASSFDLGTLNTEAFF
TRBJ2-7 TRBV5-1 CASSLSQGYEQYF
TRBJ2-1 TRBV29-1 CSVGLGTSVYNEQFF
TRBJ1-4 TRBV5-1 CAGSLMGSDEKLFF
TRBJ1-4 TRBV7-9 CASSLGRSNEKLFF
TRBJ2-2 TRBV9 CASSVGTSGRPGELFF
TRBJ2-7 TRBV5-1 CASSLASMSYEQYF
TRBJ1-4 TRBV7-8 CASSGFGAEKLFF
TRBJ1-4 TRBV15 CATSRRVGKGEKLFF
TRBJ2-7 TRBV29-1 CSVQGRSSGGSHSYEQYF
TRBJ2-7 TRBV25-1 CASSENPGIYEQYF
TRBJ1-2 TRBV7-2 CASSAGFGGGVGYTF
TRBJ1-6 TRBV10-3 CAINTDRDNSPLHF
TRBJ2-5 TRBV2 CASTRDLQETQYF
TRBJ1-1 TRBV7-6 CASSSGDEVGTEAFF
TRBJ2-7 TRBV19 CASRAPGGGSYEQYF
TRBJ1-2 TRBV29-1 CSQAGTAYGYTF
TRBJ1-1 TRBV7-8 CASSLVSGQPNTEAFF
TRBJ1-4 TRBV12-3/TRBV12-4 CASSPYGNNEKLFF
TRBJ1-1 TRBV2 CASSGQGRTEAFF
TRBJ2-7 TRBV2 CASSERLGGLREQYF
TRBJ1-6 TRBV9 CASSGAGVNSPLHF
TRBJ1-4 TRBV14 CASSQLDRVREKLFF
TRBJ1-5 TRBV24-1 CATKIRAGNQPQHF
TRBJ2-3 TRBV5-1 CASKMGWGDTQYF
TRBJ2-3 TRBV20-1 CSAIRTGGSTDTQYF
TRBJ2-5 TRBV29-1 CSVEGQGQETQYF
TRBJ1-1 TRBV15 CATSRDDLIGTNTEAFF
TRBJ1-2 TRBV19 CASSMEDGYTF
TRBJ2-7 TRBV7-9 CASSLADRSGYEQYF
TRBJ1-5 TRBV19 CASSILGGQYQPQHF
TRBJ2-7 TRBV7-2 CASSRGGSSYEQYF